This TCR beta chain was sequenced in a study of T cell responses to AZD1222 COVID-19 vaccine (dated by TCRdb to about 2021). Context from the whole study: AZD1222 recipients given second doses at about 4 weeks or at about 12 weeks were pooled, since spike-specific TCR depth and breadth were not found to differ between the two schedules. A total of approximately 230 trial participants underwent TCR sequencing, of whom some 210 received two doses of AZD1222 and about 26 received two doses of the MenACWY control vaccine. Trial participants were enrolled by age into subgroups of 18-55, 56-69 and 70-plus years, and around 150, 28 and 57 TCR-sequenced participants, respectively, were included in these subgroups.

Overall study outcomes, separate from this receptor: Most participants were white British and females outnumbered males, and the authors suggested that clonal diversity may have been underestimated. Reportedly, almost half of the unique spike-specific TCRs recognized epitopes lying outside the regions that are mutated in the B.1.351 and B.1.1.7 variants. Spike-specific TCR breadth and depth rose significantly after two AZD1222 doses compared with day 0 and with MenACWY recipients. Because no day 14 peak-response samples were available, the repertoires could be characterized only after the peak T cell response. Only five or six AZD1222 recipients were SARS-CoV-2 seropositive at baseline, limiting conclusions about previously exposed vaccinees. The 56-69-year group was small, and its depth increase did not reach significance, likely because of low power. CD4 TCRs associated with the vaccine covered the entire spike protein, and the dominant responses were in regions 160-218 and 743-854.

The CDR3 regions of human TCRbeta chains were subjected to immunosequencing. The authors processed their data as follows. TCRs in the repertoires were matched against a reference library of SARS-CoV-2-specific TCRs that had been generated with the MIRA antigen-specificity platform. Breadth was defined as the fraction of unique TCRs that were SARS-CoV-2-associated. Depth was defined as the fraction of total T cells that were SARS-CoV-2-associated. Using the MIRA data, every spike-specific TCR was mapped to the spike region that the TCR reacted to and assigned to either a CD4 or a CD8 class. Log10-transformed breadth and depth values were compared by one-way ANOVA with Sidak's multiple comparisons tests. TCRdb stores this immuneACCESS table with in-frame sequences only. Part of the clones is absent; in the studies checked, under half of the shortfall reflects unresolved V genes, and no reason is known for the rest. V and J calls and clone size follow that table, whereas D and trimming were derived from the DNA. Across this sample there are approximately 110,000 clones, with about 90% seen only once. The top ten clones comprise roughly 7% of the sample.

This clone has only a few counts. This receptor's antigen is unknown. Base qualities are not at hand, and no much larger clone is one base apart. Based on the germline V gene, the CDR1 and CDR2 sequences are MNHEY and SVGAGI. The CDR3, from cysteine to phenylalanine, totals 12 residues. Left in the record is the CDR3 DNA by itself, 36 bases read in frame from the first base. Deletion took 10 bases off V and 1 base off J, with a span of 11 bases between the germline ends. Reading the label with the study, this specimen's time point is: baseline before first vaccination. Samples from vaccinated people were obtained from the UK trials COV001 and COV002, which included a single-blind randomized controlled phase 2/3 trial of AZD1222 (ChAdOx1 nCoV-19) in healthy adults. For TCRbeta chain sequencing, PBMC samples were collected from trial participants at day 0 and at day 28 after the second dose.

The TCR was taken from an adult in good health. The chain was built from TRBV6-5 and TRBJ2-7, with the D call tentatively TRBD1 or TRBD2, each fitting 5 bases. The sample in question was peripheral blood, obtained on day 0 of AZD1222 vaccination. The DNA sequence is TGTGCCATCGAGGGGATGTCCTACGAGCAGTACTTC. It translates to CAIEGMSYEQYF.